The 20 T cell receptor beta chains below come from one sample, sequenced in a study of PD-1 blockade in classical Hodgkin lymphoma. Method: immunoSEQ multiplex PCR; TCRdb's copy keeps in-frame clones and lacks some. The repertoire holds around 5,000 clones, 75% to 85% seen once, with 24% in the top ten. Relapses following autologous stem cell transplantation were seen in all patients, with brentuximab vedotin exposure varying. Magnetic negative selection isolated CD8+ T cells from thawed PBMCs. This specimen consisted of CD8+ T cells from blood, obtained at baseline. The receptors shown here come from a human donor with classical Hodgkin lymphoma.

The chain employs TRBV2 and TRBJ2-1; unclear D gene. V lost 2 bases, J lost 0 bases, and 8 bases lay in between. The CDR3 extends over 15 amino acids. Germline V gives CDR1 SNHLY, CDR2 FYNNEI. The CDR3 DNA reads as TGTGCCAGCAGTGAATGGCCGAGCTCCTACAATGAGCAGTTCTTC. It is translated as CASSEWPSSYNEQFF.

This clone showed up just a few times. The V gene is TRBV5-3, the J gene TRBJ1-1; 9 nucleotides line up with TRBD1. TRBV5-3 is an ORF; its function is uncertain. This CDR3 has 17 amino acids. Trimming took 4 bases from V and 0 from J; bases not matched to a gene: 10. CDR3 loop: CARSRGTGWMMNTEAFF. CDR3 nucleotide sequence: TGTGCCAGAAGCAGGGGGACAGGGTGGATGATGAACACTGAAGCTTTCTTT.

The chain has TRBV6-5 and TRBJ2-5; 9 nucleotides align to TRBD2. The CDR3 has 15 residues. V shed 5 bases and J 1 base; nucleotides not matched to a gene: 5. Per germline, CDR1 MNHEY and CDR2 SVGAGI. The CDR3 DNA sequence: TGTGCCAGCAGTCAACTAGCGGGCCTCCAAGAGACCCAGTACTTC. It is translated as CASSQLAGLQETQYF.

V gene TRBV7-3 combines with J gene TRBJ2-7, with 9 bases aligning to TRBD2. V gave up 3 bases and J gave up 4 bases; unmatched junction bases: 4. CDR3 length: 14 amino acids. The germline gives CDR1 SGHTA, CDR2 FQGTGA. The CDR3 is CASSLGLAGYEQYF. The CDR3 DNA reads TGTGCCAGCAGCTTGGGGCTAGCGGGATACGAGCAGTACTTC.

CDR3 sequence reads: CASRLGGGDEYF. DNA of the CDR3: TGTGCCAGCAGACTAGGGGGCGGGGATGAGTATTTT. The chain uses TRBV7-9 and TRBJ2-3, with D perhaps TRBD1 (7 bases). Trimming cost V 6 bases and J 13 bases, with 17 bases left between them. CDR3 length: 12 residues. CDR1 is SEHNR and CDR2 is FQNEAQ in the germline V gene (reference sequence).

The V call is TRBV28, the J call TRBJ2-6, with 10 bases lining up with TRBD2. CDR1 is MDHEN, CDR2 SYDVKM, per germline. V lost 3 bases to trimming and J lost 1 base; unmatched junction nucleotides: 9. This CDR3 has 19 amino acids. CDR3 in DNA: TGTGCCAGCAGTTTTGTGACTACTAGCGGGACATCTGGGGCCAACGTCCTGACTTTC. As protein: CASSFVTTSGTSGANVLTF.

The chain links TRBV5-4 to TRBJ2-6; TRBD1 matches at 7 bases. The length of the CDR3 is 20 residues. V gave up 0 bases and J gave up 3 bases; unmatched junction bases: 15. The germline V gene has CDR1 SGHNT and CDR2 YYREEE (reference sequence). The CDR3 here is CASSLVPPGQMRGGANVLTF. CDR3 coding DNA: TGTGCCAGCAGCTTGGTTCCCCCGGGACAGATGAGGGGTGGGGCCAACGTCCTGACTTTC. Looking up the rest from reference TRBV5-4 and TRBJ2-6 gives the full variable domain: ETGVTQSPTHLIKTRGQQVTLRCSSQSGHNTVSWYQQALGQGPQFIFQYYREEENGRGNFPPRFSGLQFPNYSSELNVNALELDDSALYLCASSLVPPGQMRGGANVLTFGAGSRLTVL.

The gene calls are TRBV27 and TRBJ2-3; 16 nucleotides line up with TRBD2. The V segment lost 4 bases and the J segment 6 bases; nucleotides outside the gene matches: 7. From germline, CDR1 is MNHEY and CDR2 SMNVEV (reference sequence). CDR3 length: 17 amino acids. The CDR3 spells CASSSSGLAGGLDTQYF. The CDR3 DNA sequence: TGTGCCAGCAGTTCATCGGGACTAGCGGGAGGGCTTGATACGCAGTATTTT.

CDR3 nucleotide sequence: TGTGCCAGCAGAACAGGGGGCAATGGCTACACCTTC. It codes for CASRTGGNGYTF. This rearrangement joins TRBV27 to TRBJ1-2, with 9 nucleotides matching TRBD1. The V gene's germline CDR1 is MNHEY and CDR2 SMNVEV (reference sequence). The CDR3 has 12 amino acids. V lost 6 bases, J lost 6 bases, and 2 bases stayed unmatched.

J is TRBJ2-3 and V is TRBV9; 14 bases match TRBD2. This CDR3 is built from 17 residues. CDR1 and CDR2 from the germline V gene are SGDLS and YYNGEE. The junction had 10 bases not matched to a gene; V was cut back by 4 bases and J by 6 bases. The CDR3 is CASSFLPGTSGSDTQYF. In DNA form, the CDR3 reads TGTGCCAGCAGCTTCCTACCCGGGACTAGCGGGAGCGATACGCAGTATTTT. Looking up the rest from reference TRBV9 and TRBJ2-3 gives the full variable domain: DSGVTQTPKHLITATGQRVTLRCSPRSGDLSVYWYQQSLDQGLQFLIQYYNGEERAKGNILERFSAQQFPDLHSELNLSSLELGDSALYFCASSFLPGTSGSDTQYFGPGTRLTVL.

The chain has TRBV28 and TRBJ2-7, with 15 bases that match TRBD2. The V segment lost 4 bases and the J segment 4 bases; nucleotides outside the gene matches: 8. Germline CDR1 and CDR2: MDHEN and SYDVKM. CDR3 length: 17 residues. CDR3 protein: CASSSMPGTSGRYEQYF. The DNA for the CDR3 is TGTGCCAGCAGTTCAATGCCCGGGACTAGCGGGAGGTACGAGCAGTACTTC.

This clone was observed a handful of times. This rearrangement joins TRBV10-3 to TRBJ1-2; D is uncertain. Germline assignment: CDR1 ENHRY and CDR2 SYGVKD. This CDR3 spans 11 amino acids. Trimming took off 4 bases at V and 8 bases at J, with 8 bases between the two ends. Here the CDR3 reads CAISAVEGYTF. As DNA, the CDR3 is TGTGCCATCAGTGCAGTTGAGGGCTACACCTTC.

V usage is TRBV7-2 and J usage is TRBJ2-2, with a possible D match to TRBD2 (6 bases). The germline V gene encodes CDR1 SGHTA and CDR2 FQGNSA. This CDR3 has 15 amino acids. The ends were cut back, 6 bases at V and 3 bases at J, with 14 bases in the middle. CDR3 amino acids: CASSYGGDYTGELFF. In DNA, the CDR3 is TGTGCCAGCAGTTATGGCGGGGATTACACCGGGGAGCTGTTTTTT.

Sample share makes this clone large. CDR3 sequence: CASSPRSTSNQPQHF. The CDR3 DNA follows: TGTGCCAGCAGCCCCCGGAGTACTAGCAATCAGCCCCAGCATTTT. The chain links TRBV7-2 to TRBJ1-5, with D hard to call. The CDR3 length is 15 residues. Germline V lookup: CDR1 SGHTA, CDR2 FQGNSA. The ends were cut back, 5 bases at V and 0 bases at J, with 11 bases in the middle.

This rearrangement joins TRBV5-1 to TRBJ2-1; D is unresolved. V lost 5 bases and J 4 bases, leaving 19 bases between the germline ends. CDR3 length: 16 residues. Per the germline V gene, CDR1 is SGHRS and CDR2 is YFSETQ. The CDR3 reads CASRYFAGNRYNEQFF. Here the CDR3 DNA reads TGCGCCAGCAGATATTTTGCTGGGAACAGATACAATGAGCAGTTCTTC.

The count of this clone is one. V gene TRBV5-1 combines with J gene TRBJ1-5; 8 nucleotides align to TRBD1. Germline V gene data show CDR1 as SGHRS and CDR2 as YFSETQ. The CDR3 totals 18 residues. V gave up 0 bases and J gave up 0 bases; unmatched junction bases: 8. The CDR3 DNA follows: TGCGCCAGCAGCTTGGGGACAGGGATCGGATATAGCAATCAGCCCCAGCATTTT. This sequence encodes CASSLGTGIGYSNQPQHF.

This clone turned up a few times. J is TRBJ2-7 and V is TRBV18; TRBD2 is a possible D gene (6 bases). V was cut by 5 bases and J by 5 bases, with 16 bases left in between. The CDR3 extends over 14 amino acids. CDR1 and CDR2 (germline): KGHSH, LQKENI. CDR3 coding DNA: TGTGCCAGCTCAGTGGGGACTTGGGATAACGAGCAGTACTTC. Its protein is CASSVGTWDNEQYF.

The rearrangement joins TRBV5-6 to TRBJ1-1; D is ambiguous. Germline CDR1 is SGHDT and CDR2 is YYEEEE. V lost 3 bases, J lost 1 base, and 4 bases lay in between. The CDR3 has 12 amino acids. CDR3 region: CASSWENTEAFF. In DNA, the CDR3 is TGTGCCAGCAGCTGGGAGAACACTGAAGCTTTCTTT.

This chain joins TRBV7-9 and TRBJ2-2; 12 bases fit TRBD1. Germline loops: CDR1 SEHNR, CDR2 FQNEAQ (reference sequence). J gave up 5 bases and V 1 base, and 11 bases lay outside the gene matches. The length of the CDR3 is 19 residues. The CDR3 here is CASSLDPGQGADGTGELFF. The CDR3, as DNA: TGTGCCAGCAGCTTAGACCCGGGACAGGGGGCCGATGGAACCGGGGAGCTGTTTTTT.

The rearrangement uses TRBV7-9 and TRBJ1-2, with 7 bases fitting TRBD1. The germline V gene encodes CDR1 SEHNR and CDR2 FQNEAQ (reference sequence). The CDR3 runs to 17 residues. With V trimmed by 1 base and J by 1 base, 9 bases remained unmatched. The CDR3 DNA sequence: TGTGCCAGCAGCTTAGGGTTGGACAGGCGATATAACTATGGCTACACCTTC. This sequence encodes CASSLGLDRRYNYGYTF.